One sample yielded the 8 T cell receptor beta chains listed below, sequenced in a study of cytomegalovirus exposure and HLA in healthy donors. The PCR had 60 Vbeta and 13 Jbeta primers. Using immunoSEQ multiplex PCR, the repertoire was profiled, and TCRdb retains in-frame clones only, with some absent. This repertoire shows approximately 260,000 clones, approximately 84% found once; its top ten account for 2% to 2.5%. The specimen sequenced was PBMCs. The receptors stem from a woman in her forties in good health and CMV-seropositive.

V usage is TRBV10-3 and J usage is TRBJ2-2; 7 positions agree with TRBD2. The CDR3 runs 14 residues. V lost 8 bases to trimming and J lost 8 bases; unmatched junction nucleotides: 11. The germline V gene has CDR1 ENHRY and CDR2 SYGVKD. The CDR3 sequence is CAIRTGLLSGELFF. CDR3 DNA: TGTGCCATCCGCACGGGACTACTTTCGGGGGAGCTGTTTTTT.

This clone came up a few times. The genes are TRBV30 and TRBJ1-5; 7 bases are a match to TRBD1. There are 12 residues in the CDR3. From germline, CDR1 is GTSNPN and CDR2 SVGIG (reference sequence). Trimming at V came to 5 bases and at J to 2 bases, leaving 0 bases not matched to a gene. The CDR3 region is CAWDRGNQPQHF. The CDR3 DNA is TGTGCCTGGGACAGGGGCAATCAGCCCCAGCATTTT. Looking up the rest from reference TRBV30 and TRBJ1-5 gives the full variable domain: SQTIHQWPATLVQPVGSPLSLECTVEGTSNPNLYWYRQAAGRGLQLLFYSVGIGQISSEVPQNLSASRPQDRQFILSSKKLLLSDSGFYLCAWDRGNQPQHFGDGTRLSIL.

This clone was observed once. This rearrangement joins TRBV19 to TRBJ1-5; TRBD1 agrees at 7 bases. Germline V gives CDR1 LNHDA, CDR2 SQIVND (reference sequence). Germline trimming cut 4 bases from V and 2 bases from J; bases unmatched to any gene: 5. CDR3 length equals 15 residues. In DNA form, the CDR3 reads TGTGCCAGTAGTAGTTCTCAGGGGGGCAATCAGCCCCAGCATTTT. The encoded protein is CASSSSQGGNQPQHF.

The V gene is TRBV6-5, the J gene TRBJ2-3; 7 bases are a match to TRBD2. With V trimmed by 7 bases and J by 2 bases, 3 bases remained unmatched. Germline CDR1 MNHEY, CDR2 SVGAGI. This CDR3 is built from 13 residues. CDR3 sequence: CASTSGPTDTQYF. CDR3 coding DNA: TGTGCCAGCACTAGCGGTCCCACAGATACGCAGTATTTT.

As for this clone: Other DNA sequences within the sample encode an identical CDR3. The rearrangement links TRBV5-1 to TRBJ1-3, with D perhaps matching TRBD1 (6 bases). Trimming took off 0 bases at V and 3 bases at J, with 10 bases between the two ends. Per germline, CDR1 SGHRS and CDR2 YFSETQ. The CDR3 spans 15 residues. This CDR3 reads CASSLEQGSGNTIYF. CDR3 nucleotides: TGCGCCAGCAGCTTGGAACAGGGAAGTGGAAACACCATATATTTT.

This clone came up a few times. V gene TRBV4-2 combines with J gene TRBJ2-2; 8 nucleotides match TRBD1. Germline lookup yields CDR1 LGHNA and CDR2 YNFKEQ. Losses at the gene ends were 0 bases for V and 7 bases for J; bases not matched to a gene: 4. This CDR3 spans 15 amino acids. The CDR3 loop reads CASSQDGGQDGELFF. The CDR3 coding sequence is TGTGCCAGCAGCCAAGATGGGGGACAGGACGGGGAGCTGTTTTTT.

This chain uses TRBV15 with TRBJ2-1; 16 nucleotides align to TRBD2. CDR1 and CDR2 from the germline V gene are LNHNV and YYDKDF (reference sequence). Unmatched junction bases numbered 4, after V lost 5 bases and J lost 9 bases. CDR3 size: 15 residues. The CDR3 here is CATSSGLAGGVEQFF. The CDR3 bases are TGTGCCACCAGCTCGGGACTAGCGGGAGGGGTTGAGCAGTTCTTC.

The chain uses TRBV2 and TRBJ2-2; D possibly corresponds to TRBD1 (6 bases). The germline CDR1 and CDR2 sequences are SNHLY and FYNNEI. The CDR3 contains 15 residues. V lost 7 bases to trimming and J lost 1 base, with 13 bases between them. In DNA, the CDR3 is TGTGCCAGCAAGGGGGTTGGAGGGAACACCGGGGAGCTGTTTTTT. The encoded protein is CASKGVGGNTGELFF.